This passage covers 5 T cell receptor beta chains from one sample sequenced in a study of blood T cell repertoires in COVID-19. The data were produced by immunoSEQ multiplex PCR, yet TCRdb's version contains in-frame clones alone and is incomplete. The table shows fewer than 15,000 clones, with around 74% occurring only once. Source material: peripheral blood. Source of these receptors: a woman older than 75 with acute or convalescent COVID-19.

This clone was counted many times. The rearrangement joins TRBV5-1 to TRBJ1-6; 7 nucleotides line up with TRBD1. With V trimmed by 3 bases and J by 7 bases, 7 bases remained unmatched. Germline CDR1 SGHRS, CDR2 YFSETQ. The CDR3 runs to 15 residues. The CDR3 loop is CASSSGQVRNSPLHF. The CDR3 nucleotides are TGCGCCAGCAGCTCAGGACAGGTTAGGAATTCACCCCTCCACTTT.

This chain connects TRBV5-5 to TRBJ2-5; no clear D gene. Trimming cost V 1 base and J 0 bases, with 4 bases left between them. The CDR3 consists of 13 residues. The germline gives CDR1 SGHKS, CDR2 YYEKEE (reference sequence). CDR3 sequence reads: CASSLQDQETQYF. The CDR3, as DNA: TGTGCCAGCAGCTTGCAGGACCAAGAGACCCAGTACTTC.

This clone has just a few counts. CDR3 in DNA: TGTGCCAGCAGTTACCCCGTTCGAGGTAGGACTGAAGCTTTCTTT. The encoded protein is CASSYPVRGRTEAFF. The chain is built from TRBV6-2 or TRBV6-3 and TRBJ1-1, with D unresolved. Trimming took 2 bases from V and 5 from J, leaving 15 bases between them. This CDR3 has 15 residues. Germline V lookup: CDR1 MNHEY, CDR2 SVGEGT.

The chain has TRBV5-4 and TRBJ2-7, with 8 positions matching TRBD2. Trimming took 0 bases from V and 4 from J; bases not matched to a gene: 6. Per germline, CDR1 SGHNT and CDR2 YYREEE (reference sequence). The CDR3 has 15 amino acids. CDR3 DNA: TGTGCCAGCAGCTTGGACTCCGGGGGGGCTTACGAGCAGTACTTC. This gives the protein CASSLDSGGAYEQYF.

This clone was seen a handful of times. The rearrangement links TRBV4-2 to TRBJ1-1; unclear D gene. CDR3 length equals 14 residues. Trimming took 1 base from V and 7 from J, leaving 13 bases between them. Germline-derived CDR1 and CDR2 are LGHNA and YNFKEQ. CDR3 sequence: CASSQAGGRDEAFF. The CDR3 nucleotides read TGTGCCAGCAGCCAAGCGGGAGGGCGAGATGAAGCTTTCTTT.